Sequencing of this T cell receptor (beta chain) was carried out in a study of memory CD4+ T cells and cytomegalovirus serostatus. Single viable CD3+CD4+CD8-CD45RO+ cells were sorted as the memory CD4+ T cells. Trimming pared 6 bases from V and 8 bases from J, leaving 19 bases between. This CDR3 comprises 14 residues. The germline V gene has CDR1 LNHDA and CDR2 SQIVND (reference sequence). Generated by immunoSEQ multiplex PCR, the TCRdb table keeps only in-frame clones and is missing some. The table has 50,000 or so clones, about four fifths seen once; the top ten hold less than 2.5%. The clonotype originates from an adult in good health and CMV-seropositive. The chain uses TRBV19 and TRBJ1-2, with a possible D match to TRBD1 (6 bases). The sample was memory CD4+ T cells from blood. The CDR3 loop reads CASSGQYAQRGYTF. Written as DNA, the CDR3 is TGTGCCAGTAGCGGACAGTACGCTCAGAGGGGCTACACCTTC.